This entry features one TCR beta chain sequence. Its antigen is unknown. This specimen comes from a study of immune evolution from preneoplasia to lung adenocarcinoma. Overall study context: HLA loss of heterozygosity: under 7.5% AIS, less than 18% MIA, over 30% ADC, none AAH. Study results and limitations: Clonality was highest in normal lung, lower in later-stage lesions apparently.

CDR3 length: 14 amino acids. Trimming took 2 bases from V and 4 from J, leaving 14 bases between them. Germline V gene sequence: CDR1 GTSNPN, CDR2 SVGIG (reference sequence). The repertoire was sequenced with immunoSEQ multiplex PCR; TCRdb's copy has only in-frame clones and lacks some. This sample has just over 6,500 clones, with 75% to 90% found just once. Resections took place in Japan or China from about 2014 to 2017. The sequenced sample was FFPE invasive lung adenocarcinoma tissue. This rearrangement joins TRBV30 to TRBJ1-1; D gene unclear. The receptor's source is a person between 45 and 75 years old with lung adenocarcinoma. The DNA of the CDR3 is TGTGCCTGGAGTCCGGACTGGCGGATCACTGAAGCTTTCTTT. Amino acids: CAWSPDWRITEAFF. Full variable domain (missing parts from reference TRBV30 and TRBJ1-1): SQTIHQWPATLVQPVGSPLSLECTVEGTSNPNLYWYRQAAGRGLQLLFYSVGIGQISSEVPQNLSASRPQDRQFILSSKKLLLSDSGFYLCAWSPDWRITEAFFGQGTRLTVV.